This TCR beta chain is drawn from a study of response to subunit inactivated influenza vaccine. Study-wide findings and caveats: New T cells are recruited in small numbers by each seasonal influenza vaccination, according to the authors' suggestion.

This clonotype was observed a few times. Its specificity is not known. TCRdb processed the RT-PCR reads anew with MiXCR; each CDR3 protein has one entry. The data contain 560,000 or so distinct CDR3 sequences, 7.6% of them singletons. CDR1 and CDR2 (germline): SNHLY, FYNNEI. V lost 6 bases and J 6 bases, leaving 18 bases between the germline ends. The CDR3 has 15 amino acids. The rearrangement links TRBV2 to TRBJ2-1; D tentatively fits TRBD1 or TRBD2 (5 bases each). The receptor's source is a man aged 45 to 70 who received an inactivated influenza vaccine. The source material was PBMCs from blood, sampled 23 to 25 months after vaccination. This chain's CDR3 is CASSPGASVVNEQFF. The CDR3 DNA reads TGTGCCAGCAGCCCCGGGGCATCAGTGGTCAATGAGCAGTTCTTC.